A selection of T cell receptor beta chains follows, all from one sample in a study of PD-L1 blockade in urothelial cancer. Sequenced by immunoSEQ multiplex PCR; TCRdb stores in-frame clones only, minus some. The sample yields 25,000 to 35,000 clones, about 90% seen once. The sample here was PBMCs, taken around atezolizumab (anti-PD-L1) treatment. The receptor set was obtained from a man in his forties or fifties with urothelial cancer. Both conserved end residues are part of each CDR3. D genes are given only for firm matches. Clone size is given for some rows only: seen once, a few or many times, or a class if the clone is expanded.

v_call	j_call	d_call	clone_size	cdr3_nt	cdr3_aa
TRBV7-7	TRBJ2-7	NA	NA	TGTGCTAGCAGCCACCGGTTGGGCTTTGGGGCCGAGCAGTACTTC	CASSHRLGFGAEQYF
TRBV5-1	TRBJ2-5	TRBD2	NA	TGCGCCAGCAGCTCCCCTAGCGGGGATTACCAAGAGACCCAGTACTTC	CASSSPSGDYQETQYF
TRBV5-5	TRBJ2-7	NA	NA	TGTGCCAGCAGCTTGGAGTCAGGGGTCCCCTACGAGCAGTACTTC	CASSLESGVPYEQYF
TRBV2	TRBJ1-2	TRBD1	NA	TGTGCCACCCCGGGACAGCCATCGGGAGCTAACTATGGCTACACCTTC	CATPGQPSGANYGYTF
TRBV7-9	TRBJ2-6	NA	NA	TGTGCCAGCAGCACCAGGTGGACAGGGGCCAACGTCCTGACTTTC	CASSTRWTGANVLTF
TRBV5-1	TRBJ2-3	TRBD2	NA	TGCGCCAGCAGCTTGGCAACTAGCGCAGATACGCAGTATTTT	CASSLATSADTQYF
TRBV7-2	TRBJ2-7	TRBD1	few	TGTGCCAGCAGCTTAGCGGCCTCGGGACAGGGAATTAACGAGCAGTACTTC	CASSLAASGQGINEQYF
TRBV5-6	TRBJ2-7	NA	NA	TGTGCCAGCAGCAATGTCGACGAGCAGTACTTC	CASSNVDEQYF
TRBV28	TRBJ1-4	NA	NA	TGTGCCAGCAGTTTTCGGGTTACAACTAATGAAAAACTGTTTTTT	CASSFRVTTNEKLFF
TRBV28	TRBJ2-7	NA	once	TGTGCCAGCAGTGGAGGGGGGGTTCTTTCCTACGAGCAGTACTTC	CASSGGGVLSYEQYF
TRBV7-6	TRBJ2-2	TRBD1	NA	TGTGCCAGCAGCTTTACGTCCCCTGACAGGGCTGGCGGGGAGCTGTTTTTT	CASSFTSPDRAGGELFF
TRBV6-1	TRBJ2-7	TRBD1	NA	TGTGCCAGCAGTGGGACAGGGACCCAGTTTCAGCAGTACTTC	CASSGTGTQFQQYF
TRBV10-1	TRBJ2-3	TRBD2	once	TGCGCCAGCAGTGGACTAGCGGGTCAATCGAGGGATACGCAGTATTTT	CASSGLAGQSRDTQYF
TRBV18	TRBJ2-2	TRBD1	NA	TGTGCCAGCTCACCCATGACAGGGGGAAACACCGGGGAGCTGTTTTTT	CASSPMTGGNTGELFF
TRBV6-1	TRBJ2-5	NA	NA	TGTGCCAGCACCAGAGAGGACACGTTGGGGGAGACCCAGTACTTC	CASTREDTLGETQYF
TRBV2	TRBJ2-6	TRBD2	NA	TGTGCCAGCAGTACGGGACTAGCGAGATCTGGGGCCAACGTCCTGACTTTC	CASSTGLARSGANVLTF
TRBV7-9	TRBJ1-1	NA	NA	TGTGCCAGCAGCTTAGTTGTGGGAGCGAACACTGAAGCTTTCTTT	CASSLVVGANTEAFF
TRBV27	TRBJ2-7	NA	NA	TGTGCCAGCAGTTCCGACAGACAGGCCTCCTACGAGCAGTACTTC	CASSSDRQASYEQYF
TRBV11-2	TRBJ2-4	NA	medium-sized	TGTGCCAGCAGCTCACTAGCCAAAAACATTCAGTACTTC	CASSSLAKNIQYF
TRBV6-5	TRBJ2-7	NA	NA	TGTGCCAGCAGTTACACAGGATACTACGAGCAGTACTTC	CASSYTGYYEQYF
TRBV19	TRBJ1-2	TRBD1	NA	TGTGCCAGTAGTTTTTTTGGGACAGTGCAAGGCTACACCTTC	CASSFFGTVQGYTF
TRBV4-2	TRBJ1-5	NA	few	TGTGCCAGCAGCTTTTCCGGGACACAAAGCAATCAGCCCCAGCATTTT	CASSFSGTQSNQPQHF
TRBV30	TRBJ1-5	TRBD1	NA	TGTGCCTGGAGTGGCGGGACAGGGGATCAGCCCCAGCATTTT	CAWSGGTGDQPQHF
TRBV13	TRBJ2-1	TRBD2	NA	TGTGCCAGCACTGGACTAGCGGACACAAATGAGCAGTTCTTC	CASTGLADTNEQFF
TRBV7-2	TRBJ2-1	TRBD2	NA	TGTGCCAGCAGCTCCATCGGGACTAGAGCCTACAATGAGCAGTTCTTC	CASSSIGTRAYNEQFF
TRBV27	TRBJ2-1	NA	NA	TGTGCCAGCAGTCCCCAGGGCAATGAGCAGTTCTTC	CASSPQGNEQFF
TRBV11-2	TRBJ2-7	TRBD2	NA	TGTGCCAGCAGCTTAGGACTAGCGGGAACCCACGAGCAGTACTTC	CASSLGLAGTHEQYF
TRBV6-5	TRBJ2-1	TRBD1	few	TGTGCCGGAGGAGGGACAGGGCCCTACAATGAGCAGTTCTTC	CAGGGTGPYNEQFF
TRBV7-3	TRBJ1-1	NA	NA	TGTGCCAGCTCACTGTTAGGGGCAGGCACTGAAGCTTTCTTT	CASSLLGAGTEAFF
TRBV27	TRBJ2-1	NA	NA	TGTGCCAGCAGTTCCGGGGAAGCTTTGTCCTACAATGAGCAGTTCTTC	CASSSGEALSYNEQFF
TRBV6-1	TRBJ2-7	NA	few	TGTGCCAGCAGTGAAACCCAGGGGCCCTACGAGCAGTACTTC	CASSETQGPYEQYF
TRBV30	TRBJ1-5	NA	NA	TGTGCCTGGAGTGCTTATCAGTTTAATCAGCCCCAGCATTTT	CAWSAYQFNQPQHF
TRBV14	TRBJ2-1	TRBD2	once	TGTGCCAGCAGCCAAGATTTAGCTAGCGGGAGGGTAATCCCCTACAATGAGCAGTTCTTC	CASSQDLASGRVIPYNEQFF
TRBV9	TRBJ1-6	NA	NA	TGTGCCAGCAGCGTAGCCCCCACGGGGGGTTCACCCCTCCACTTT	CASSVAPTGGSPLHF
TRBV27	TRBJ2-4	TRBD2	once	TGTGCCAGCAGTTTAGGGGGATTTAGCGGGGCCAAAAACATTCAGTACTTC	CASSLGGFSGAKNIQYF
TRBV29-1	TRBJ1-5	TRBD1	NA	TGCAGCGTTGAAGGACAGGGAGGTCAGCCCCAGCATTTT	CSVEGQGGQPQHF
TRBV6-6	TRBJ2-7	NA	NA	TGTGCCAGCAGTTACGGGCAGGCTCGTTACTCCTACGAGCAGTACTTC	CASSYGQARYSYEQYF